This note documents a single T cell receptor beta chain sequence. Its antigen is undetermined. Sequenced by immunoSEQ multiplex PCR; TCRdb stores in-frame clones only, minus some. The profile covers 20,000 to 30,000 clones, with 69% appearing a single time and about 8% taken by the ten largest. Ahead of sequencing, the ViraFEST assay grew antigen-specific CD4+ T cells using viral peptide pools. Culturing for 10 to 11 days preceded CD4+ T cell isolation. Of the BNT162b2 and mRNA-1273 vaccines, participants received two doses of one or the other. Vaccinated participants had no history of SARS-CoV-2 infection and tested negative for nucleocapsid antibodies. Cultures of a few million PBMC per well contained around 10 IU/ml IL-2 plus 10 ug/ml peptides. Researchers swapped half the medium for IL-2 medium on both days 3 and 7. These data are taken from a study of vaccination effects on CD4 cells after COVID-19. Study-wide results and limits: Long after vaccination, the clones induced by infection and by vaccine shrank markedly in size.

The receptor was derived from a human donor who received a COVID-19 vaccine. The sequencing used CD4+ T cells from PBMCs cultured with SARS-CoV-2 spike peptides, collected after COVID-19 vaccination.

CDR3 residues: CASSWSRLTEAFF. CDR3 DNA: TGTGCCAGCAGTTGGTCACGTCTGACTGAAGCTTTCTTT. This rearrangement joins TRBV27 to TRBJ1-1; D is unclear. The CDR3 loop spans 13 amino acids. Trimming removed 4 bases from V and 5 bases from J, with 11 bases in between. From germline, CDR1 is MNHEY and CDR2 SMNVEV (reference sequence).